Each of the 20 T cell receptor beta chains below was sequenced from the same sample in a study of cytomegalovirus exposure and HLA in healthy donors. The PCR was carried out with 60 Vbeta primers and 13 Jbeta primers. Profiled with immunoSEQ multiplex PCR; TCRdb holds only in-frame clones, not every one. Of about 100,000 clones listed, 60% to 75% were seen once; the top ten hold 13% to 15%. Sequencing was carried out using PBMCs. All receptors come from a woman aged 65 to 85 in good health and CMV-seropositive.

The J gene is TRBJ2-7, the V gene TRBV9; no definite D call. With 3 bases removed from V and 4 bases from J, the gap between germline ends came to 14 bases. CDR1 is SGDLS and CDR2 is YYNGEE in the germline V gene. This CDR3 contains 14 residues. The CDR3 sequence is CASSERAFTYEQYF. In DNA, the CDR3 is TGTGCCAGCAGCGAAAGAGCCTTTACTTACGAGCAGTACTTC.

In DNA, the CDR3 is TGTGCCAGCAGCTTAGGACAGGGATGGTACGAGCAGTACTTC. Protein product: CASSLGQGWYEQYF. The V call is TRBV11-2, the J call TRBJ2-7, with 7 bases matching TRBD1. The CDR3 consists of 14 residues. From germline, CDR1 is SGHAT and CDR2 FQNNGV. Unmatched junction bases numbered 4, after V lost 1 base and J lost 4 bases.

The J gene is TRBJ2-5, the V gene TRBV7-8; 7 bases align to TRBD2. CDR1 SGHVS and CDR2 FQNEAQ come from the germline V gene. The CDR3 is 15 residues long. V shed 6 bases, J shed 0 bases, and the junction held 7 bases outside the gene matches. The CDR3 loop is CASSGRRGDQETQYF. DNA for the CDR3: TGTGCCAGCAGTGGTCGCCGGGGGGACCAAGAGACCCAGTACTTC.

The chain uses TRBV5-1 and TRBJ2-7; the match to TRBD1 covers 9 bases. The CDR3 sequence is 16 residues long. V was clipped by 0 bases and J by 3 bases; unmatched bases: 7. Germline V gene sequence: CDR1 SGHRS, CDR2 YFSETQ. CDR3 amino acids: CASSLASGQGRYEQYF. The DNA for the CDR3 is TGCGCCAGCAGCTTGGCCTCGGGACAGGGACGCTACGAGCAGTACTTC.

The rearrangement uses TRBV6-4 and TRBJ2-3; TRBD1 aligns across 8 bases. The CDR3 is 14 amino acids. Germline CDR1 and CDR2: MRHNA and SNTAGT. With V trimmed by 3 bases and J by 7 bases, 6 bases remained unmatched. Here the CDR3 reads CASSDGQGQNTQYF. The CDR3 coding sequence is TGTGCCAGCAGTGATGGACAGGGTCAAAATACGCAGTATTTT.

This rearrangement joins TRBV9 to TRBJ1-2; 9 positions agree with TRBD1. The CDR3 consists of 16 residues. Germline CDR1 and CDR2: SGDLS and YYNGEE. The V and J ends lost 4 bases and 1 base, in that order; junction bases with no gene match: 8. CDR3 nucleotide sequence: TGTGCCAGCAGCAACTCACAGGGGGCACTTAACTATGGCTACACCTTC. Encoded protein: CASSNSQGALNYGYTF.

This chain uses TRBV7-9 with TRBJ2-1; TRBD1 matches 7 bases. Germline lookup yields CDR1 SEHNR and CDR2 FQNEAQ (reference sequence). This CDR3 comprises 15 residues. Trimming cost V 1 base and J 4 bases; bases outside gene matches: 4. The chain's CDR3 is CASSLGQGGYNEQFF. The DNA of the CDR3 is TGTGCCAGCAGCTTAGGACAGGGCGGGTACAATGAGCAGTTCTTC. Supplemented by reference TRBV7-9 and TRBJ2-1, the full variable domain reads DTGVSQNPRHKITKRGQNVTFRCDPISEHNRLYWYRQTLGQGPEFLTYFQNEAQLEKSRLLSDRFSAERPKGSFSTLEIQRTEQGDSAMYLCASSLGQGGYNEQFFGPGTRLTVL.

The chain couples TRBV4-3 to TRBJ2-2, with D possibly being TRBD1 (5 bases). This CDR3 spans 15 amino acids. CDR1 LGHNA and CDR2 YSLEER come from the germline V gene. The V end lost 3 bases, the J end lost 1 base, and 9 bases lay between the germline ends. CDR3 nucleotides: TGCGCCAGCAGCCACGATACAGGGAACACCGGGGAGCTGTTTTTT. Protein sequence: CASSHDTGNTGELFF.

The chain carries TRBV5-1 and TRBJ2-6; 8 bases line up with TRBD2. CDR1 and CDR2 (germline): SGHRS, YFSETQ. V shed 6 bases and J 3 bases; nucleotides not matched to a gene: 5. This CDR3 region has 15 residues. CDR3 DNA: TGCGCCAGCACCTTAGCGGGAAGTGGGGCCAACGTCCTGACTTTC. Translated, it gives CASTLAGSGANVLTF. Together with reference TRBV5-1 and TRBJ2-6, the CDR3 gives the full variable domain: KAGVTQTPRYLIKTRGQQVTLSCSPISGHRSVSWYQQTPGQGLQFLFEYFSETQRNKGNFPGRFSGRQFSNSRSEMNVSTLELGDSALYLCASTLAGSGANVLTFGAGSRLTVL.

V gene TRBV7-3 combines with J gene TRBJ2-5; TRBD2 is a possible D gene (6 bases). In germline, CDR1 is SGHTA, CDR2 FQGTGA. With 0 bases removed from V and 5 bases from J, the gap between germline ends came to 7 bases. The CDR3 is 13 residues long. The CDR3, as DNA: TGTGCCAGCAGCTTAACCGCGGGGGAGACCCAGTACTTC. Translation gives CASSLTAGETQYF.

The DNA for the CDR3 is TGCGCCAGCAGCCGGGTCCCGAACACTGAAGCTTTCTTT. Amino acid sequence: CASSRVPNTEAFF. This chain connects TRBV5-1 to TRBJ1-1; D not resolved. This CDR3 comprises 13 residues. V lost 4 bases to trimming and J lost 1 base, with 8 bases between them. CDR1 and CDR2 from the germline V gene are SGHRS and YFSETQ.

The V gene is TRBV6-5, the J gene TRBJ1-2, with 8 bases aligning to TRBD1. V lost 4 bases, J lost 8 bases, and 9 bases stayed unmatched. Germline assignment: CDR1 MNHEY and CDR2 SVGAGI. This CDR3 contains 14 residues. The chain's CDR3 is CASSSRQGRGGYTF. As DNA, the CDR3 is TGTGCCAGCAGTTCAAGACAGGGGCGGGGGGGCTACACCTTC.

The chain couples TRBV5-1 to TRBJ2-5, with D perhaps TRBD1 (5 bases). The germline V gene encodes CDR1 SGHRS and CDR2 YFSETQ. V gave up 2 bases and J gave up 5 bases, with 10 bases separating them. This CDR3 has 13 residues. The CDR3 here is CASSFSGYETQYF. The CDR3, as DNA: TGCGCCAGCAGCTTTTCAGGGTACGAGACCCAGTACTTC.

Comment on this clone: One junction end disagrees with the germline gene, perhaps due to a read error. The chain carries TRBV14 and TRBJ2-1; 7 bases fit TRBD1. The CDR3 is 12 amino acids. Germline values: CDR1 SGHDN, CDR2 FVKESK. CDR3 amino acids: CASSQDRDRALF. The CDR3 coding sequence is TGTGCCAGCAGCCAAGACCGAGACAGGGCACTCTTC.

The rearrangement joins TRBV27 to TRBJ2-1; tentative D call: TRBD2 (6 bases). The CDR3 loop spans 20 amino acids. Germline loops: CDR1 MNHEY, CDR2 SMNVEV (reference sequence). With 0 bases removed from V and 0 bases from J, the gap between germline ends came to 21 bases. DNA for the CDR3: TGTGCCAGCAGTTTATCGCTGCCAGCGGGCTTAGGAAACTCCTACAATGAGCAGTTCTTC. Its protein product is CASSLSLPAGLGNSYNEQFF.

The chain carries TRBV30 and TRBJ2-3, with unresolved D. The V end was cut by 1 base, the J end by 8 bases, with 7 bases between. There are 11 residues in the CDR3. Germline V gene sequence: CDR1 GTSNPN, CDR2 SVGIG (reference sequence). The CDR3 coding sequence is TGTGCCTGGAGTGAACCCGGTACGCAGTATTTT. The encoded protein is CAWSEPGTQYF.

J is TRBJ2-2 and V is TRBV19, with 7 bases lining up with TRBD1. The CDR3 runs to 14 residues. J lost 4 bases, V lost 6 bases, and 5 bases had no gene match. CDR1 is LNHDA and CDR2 is SQIVND in the germline V gene (reference sequence). The CDR3 here is CASRTGTGTGELFF. CDR3 coding DNA: TGTGCCAGTAGGACAGGGACGGGCACCGGGGAGCTGTTTTTT.

The chain has TRBV6-1 and TRBJ2-4; D may be TRBD2 (5 bases). This CDR3 comprises 14 residues. Looked up from germline, CDR1 is MNHNS and CDR2 is SASEGT. Between the trimmed V and J ends, which lost 0 bases and 2 bases, there was a span of 5 bases. As DNA, the CDR3 is TGTGCCAGCAGTGAAGCGGACTCCAAAAACATTCAGTACTTC. Protein: CASSEADSKNIQYF.

The rearrangement joins TRBV9 to TRBJ1-1; 8 bases agree with TRBD1. Unmatched junction bases numbered 6, after V lost 2 bases and J lost 0 bases. The CDR3 consists of 16 residues. Germline CDR1 reads SGDLS; CDR2 reads YYNGEE. The CDR3 nucleotides are TGTGCCAGCAGCGTCACAGGGGGGAGCATGAACACTGAAGCTTTCTTT. This sequence encodes CASSVTGGSMNTEAFF.

The chain joins TRBV9 to TRBJ1-6; 7 bases agree with TRBD1. CDR3 length: 15 amino acids. V trimming: 1 base; J trimming: 8 bases; junction bases outside the gene matches: 6. Germline V CDR1 and CDR2: SGDLS, YYNGEE. The CDR3 nucleotides are TGTGCCAGCAGCGTAAAAGGGACAGCAGATTCACCCCTCCACTTT. This sequence encodes CASSVKGTADSPLHF.